Below are 6 T cell receptor beta chains sequenced from a single sample in a study of blood T cells in healthy people across ages. It was with a sample-barcoded 5' primer and a J-beta primer mix that a second PCR of about 6 to 12 cycles was run. A single record per CDR3 protein comes from TCRdb applying MiXCR to the 5' RACE reads. The table records about 800,000 distinct CDR3 sequences, less than 60% of them present only once. The specimen sequenced was blood. Every receptor here comes from a man older than 75 in good health.

The chain is built from TRBV29-1 and TRBJ2-4; 13 nucleotides line up with TRBD2. The last part of the DNA fits TRBJ2-7 better; the J call may be wrong. Germline lookup yields CDR1 SQVTM and CDR2 ANQGSEA. The CDR3 contains 14 residues. In DNA form, the CDR3 reads TGCAGCGTGGGGACTAGCGGGACGGTGAACGAGCAGTACTTC. Residues: CSVGTSGTVNEQYF.

This sequence joins TRBV18 and TRBJ2-3, with D possibly being TRBD2 (6 bases). The CDR3 extends over 13 amino acids. Between the trimmed V and J ends, which lost 3 bases and 8 bases, there was a span of 12 bases. Per the germline V gene, CDR1 is KGHSH and CDR2 is LQKENI. The CDR3 loop is CASSPAQGGTQYF. As DNA, the CDR3 is TGTGCCAGCTCACCGGCTCAGGGAGGTACGCAGTATTTT.

This clonotype was seen only a few times. This chain uses TRBV4-2 with TRBJ2-5, with TRBD2 as a possible D gene (6 bases). Germline CDR1 is LGHNA and CDR2 is YNFKEQ. The CDR3 is 14 residues long. Between the trimmed V and J ends, which lost 4 bases and 2 bases, there was a span of 11 bases. Written as DNA, the CDR3 is TGTGCCAGCAGCCCGGGACTCGAACAAGAGACCCAGTACTTC. Amino acid sequence: CASSPGLEQETQYF.

The chain is built from TRBV7-9 and TRBJ2-5, with D perhaps given as TRBD1 or TRBD2 (5 bases each). CDR3 length: 18 amino acids. The V end was cut by 3 bases, the J end by 5 bases, with 25 bases between. CDR1 is SEHNR and CDR2 is FQNEAQ in the germline V gene (reference sequence). CDR3 sequence reads: CASSLGPVWASFVETQYF. The CDR3 region has the DNA TGTGCCAGCAGCTTGGGGCCTGTTTGGGCTAGCTTCGTTGAGACCCAGTACTTC.

In this sample, this clonotype turned up a few times. The V gene is TRBV6-2 or TRBV6-3, the J gene TRBJ2-7; TRBD2 aligns across 11 bases. The CDR3 has 14 amino acids. Germline-derived CDR1 and CDR2 are MNHEY and SVGEGT. V lost 2 bases to trimming and J lost 6 bases; unmatched junction nucleotides: 3. CDR3 loop: CASSYRLAGIEQYF. In nucleotides, the CDR3 is TGTGCCAGCAGTTACAGACTAGCGGGAATCGAGCAGTACTTC.

V is TRBV28 and J is TRBJ2-7; TRBD1 agrees at 9 bases. Germline CDR1 reads MDHEN; CDR2 reads SYDVKM. V gave up 7 bases and J gave up 5 bases; unmatched junction bases: 9. This CDR3 is built from 14 residues. CDR3 sequence: CASTPGQGVDEQYF. For the CDR3, the DNA is TGTGCCAGCACACCGGGACAGGGTGTCGACGAGCAGTACTTC.